The 18 T cell receptor beta chains below were found in one sample sequenced in a study of T cell repertoires in ileal Crohn's disease. The time point is: neoterminal ileum biopsy at postoperative endoscopy, about 6 months after surgery. This table comes from immunoSEQ multiplex PCR, and its TCRdb copy is limited to in-frame clones, with some not included. This sample yields over a thousand clones, of which approximately 85% are seen a single time; over 12% belongs to the top ten. Sequencing was performed on ileal tissue. These receptors originate from an adult with Crohn's disease.

The rearrangement links TRBV6-4 to TRBJ2-3; possible D gene TRBD2, 6 bases. Germline-derived CDR1 and CDR2 are MRHNA and SNTAGT. V dropped 2 bases and J dropped 1 base, with 7 bases sitting between them. This CDR3 is built from 14 residues. The CDR3 DNA is TGTGCCAGCAGTGACGGCGGGGGCACAGATACGCAGTATTTT. Protein: CASSDGGGTDTQYF.

The chain uses TRBV19 and TRBJ1-5; D is uncertain. The CDR3 contains 13 residues. V dropped 1 base and J dropped 7 bases, with 8 bases sitting between them. Germline lookup yields CDR1 LNHDA and CDR2 SQIVND (reference sequence). Written as DNA, the CDR3 is TGTGCCAGTAGTATAGCCGCCAGACAGCCCCAGCATTTT. Its protein is CASSIAARQPQHF.

The chain links TRBV11-3 to TRBJ2-7; weak D call: TRBD2 (6 bases). Germline V CDR1 and CDR2: SGHNT, YENEEA. The CDR3 has 12 amino acids. V lost 2 bases and J 7 bases, leaving 9 bases between the germline ends. The CDR3 nucleotides are TGTGCCAGCAGCTTAAATGCGGGGGAGCAGTACTTC. It codes for CASSLNAGEQYF. Full variable domain (outside the CDR3, taken from reference TRBV11-3 and TRBJ2-7): EAGVVQSPRYKIIEKKQPVAFWCNPISGHNTLYWYLQNLGQGPELLIRYENEEAVDDSQLPKDRFSAERLKGVDSTLKIQPAELGDSAVYLCASSLNAGEQYFGPGTRLTVT.

The chain is built from TRBV19 and TRBJ2-5; 7 positions match TRBD1. Germline assignment: CDR1 LNHDA and CDR2 SQIVND (reference sequence). V lost 5 bases and J lost 5; bases outside the gene matches: 11. The CDR3 loop spans 15 amino acids. CDR3 residues: CASSSQLQGRETQYF. The CDR3, as DNA: TGTGCCAGTAGTTCCCAGCTACAGGGGCGCGAGACCCAGTACTTC.

The chain carries TRBV5-1 and TRBJ2-7, with 9 positions matching TRBD1. With V trimmed by 3 bases and J by 5 bases, 3 bases remained unmatched. Germline values: CDR1 SGHRS, CDR2 YFSETQ. The CDR3 spans 13 residues. The CDR3 coding sequence is TGCGCCAGCAGCTCAGACAGGGGGAACGAGCAGTACTTC. Protein product: CASSSDRGNEQYF.

The genes are TRBV2 and TRBJ2-5; D remains ambiguous. V shed 7 bases and J shed 1 base, with 7 bases lying between them. Germline CDR1 SNHLY, CDR2 FYNNEI. The CDR3 spans 12 residues. The DNA of the CDR3 is TGTGCCAGCACAGCTACCCAAGAGACCCAGTACTTC. Protein sequence: CASTATQETQYF.

V is TRBV19 and J is TRBJ1-4, with unresolved D. Germline V gene lookup returns CDR1 LNHDA and CDR2 SQIVND (reference sequence). This CDR3 is 15 amino acids long. V was shortened by 8 bases and J by 7 bases, with 20 bases between the two germline ends. The CDR3 sequence: CASLSLEGRREKLFF. The CDR3, as DNA: TGTGCCAGTTTGTCGTTGGAGGGCCGGCGTGAAAAACTGTTTTTT.

The chain carries TRBV6-1 and TRBJ1-2; 8 bases match TRBD1. Per the germline V gene, CDR1 is MNHNS and CDR2 is SASEGT. Trimming took 6 bases from V and 2 from J; bases not matched to a gene: 2. The CDR3 covers 13 residues. The DNA of the CDR3 is TGTGCCAGCAGGGGACAGGAGAACTATGGCTACACCTTC. Translating gives CASRGQENYGYTF.

The chain carries TRBV6-5 and TRBJ1-1; D is possibly TRBD1 (5 bases). CDR1 MNHEY and CDR2 SVGAGI come from the germline V gene. V was shortened by 6 bases and J by 1 base, with 9 bases between the two germline ends. The CDR3 is made up of 13 amino acids. This CDR3 reads CASRTDPNTEAFF. In nucleotides, the CDR3 is TGTGCCAGCAGGACAGATCCGAACACTGAAGCTTTCTTT.

The rearrangement links TRBV6-1 to TRBJ2-7; 9 bases align to TRBD2. V dropped 6 bases and J dropped 4; count of bases not matched to a gene: 4. This CDR3 region has 13 residues. In germline, CDR1 is MNHNS, CDR2 SASEGT. The CDR3 DNA follows: TGTGCCAGCAGGAGGACTAGCGAATACGAGCAGTACTTC. It yields the protein CASRRTSEYEQYF.

This clone was recorded a few times. The chain's CDR3 is CASSIYLSGALSSYNSPLHF. CDR3 bases: TGTGCCAGTAGTATTTATTTATCGGGGGCATTGAGCTCCTATAATTCACCCCTCCACTTT. V and J are TRBV19 and TRBJ1-6, with D maybe TRBD1 (6 bases). The CDR3 sequence is 20 residues long. Germline CDR1 reads LNHDA; CDR2 reads SQIVND (reference sequence). Trimming removed 3 bases from V and 0 bases from J, with 21 bases in between. The full variable domain, its missing parts supplied by reference TRBV19 and TRBJ1-6, is DGGITQSPKYLFRKEGQNVTLSCEQNLNHDAMYWYRQDPGQGLRLIYYSQIVNDFQKGDIAEGYSVSREKKESFPLTVTSAQKNPTAFYLCASSIYLSGALSSYNSPLHFGNGTRLTVT.

There are a few counts of this clone. The chain links TRBV30 to TRBJ1-1, with 7 bases lining up with TRBD1. The ends lost 7 bases at V and 11 bases at J; junction bases unmatched: 19. Germline loops: CDR1 GTSNPN, CDR2 SVGIG (reference sequence). The CDR3 length is 14 residues. CDR3 DNA: TGTGCCTCTACCGGGGACAGCTTGAACTTTGGCGCTTTCTTT. Encoded protein: CASTGDSLNFGAFF.

V gene TRBV19 combines with J gene TRBJ2-7; D uncertain. Trimming took off 3 bases at V and 3 bases at J, with 15 bases between the two ends. Germline V lookup: CDR1 LNHDA, CDR2 SQIVND (reference sequence). This CDR3 contains 15 residues. CDR3 loop: CASSIKSEAGYEQYF. CDR3 DNA: TGTGCCAGTAGTATCAAATCGGAAGCAGGCTACGAGCAGTACTTC.

In nucleotides, the CDR3 is TGCGCCAGCAGCCAGCGGGGGGGCCTGGGTCGTTTCGAGCAGTACTTC. Translated, it gives CASSQRGGLGRFEQYF. The V gene is TRBV10-2, the J gene TRBJ2-7; the match to TRBD2 covers 10 bases. Germline V gene sequence: CDR1 WSHSY, CDR2 SAAADI. V lost 6 bases to trimming and J lost 6 bases; unmatched junction nucleotides: 14. The CDR3 is 16 residues long.

The V gene is TRBV6-1, the J gene TRBJ2-7, with D maybe TRBD1 (5 bases). CDR1 and CDR2 from the germline V gene are MNHNS and SASEGT. The CDR3 is 14 residues long. The V end lost 6 bases, the J end lost 0 bases, and 12 bases lay between the germline ends. The CDR3 loop is CASRFPGPSYEQYF. The CDR3 DNA follows: TGTGCCAGCAGGTTTCCAGGGCCCTCCTACGAGCAGTACTTC.

The chain links TRBV6-1 to TRBJ2-5; no reliable D call. Per germline, CDR1 MNHNS and CDR2 SASEGT. Trimming took off 8 bases at V and 2 bases at J, with 12 bases between the two ends. CDR3 size: 13 residues. The CDR3 DNA reads TGTGCCAGCTTTGTACAGACTCAAGAGACCCAGTACTTC. Translated: CASFVQTQETQYF.

The V call is TRBV27, the J call TRBJ1-4; D uncertain. CDR3 length: 14 amino acids. Trimming cost V 0 bases and J 3 bases, with 5 bases left between them. Germline CDR1 MNHEY, CDR2 SMNVEV (reference sequence). CDR3 in DNA: TGTGCCAGCAGTTTATCGACGGCTAATGAAAAACTGTTTTTT. Translating gives CASSLSTANEKLFF.

Comments on this clone: Without the conserved terminal phenylalanine or tryptophan, this CDR3 likely stems from a read error. Because the CDR3's place on the DNA is in doubt, the DNA is left out and the CDR3 is given as listed by TCRdb. This chain uses TRBV18 with TRBJ2-7; the D segment call TRBD1 is taken from the table without a DNA check. Germline assignment: CDR1 KGHSH and CDR2 LQKENI. The CDR3 contains 10 residues when both ends are counted. The CDR3 is CASSPLVHRG.